Sequencing of this T cell receptor beta chain was carried out in a study of regulatory T cells in long-lasting Graves disease. The table lists this clonotype with many counts. CDR3-region Arm-PCR and iRepertoire HTBI primers produced the TCR beta libraries. TCRdb reprocessed the multiplex PCR reads with MiXCR, giving one entry per CDR3 protein. The data hold about 610,000 distinct CDR3 sequences, with 15% to 20% observed a single time. Time point noted: newly diagnosed GD, antithyroid drugs for less than 3 months. PBMC-derived RNA was used for the TCR library. Germline V lookup: CDR1 SNHLY, CDR2 FYNNEI. V shed 4 bases and J shed 5 bases, with 11 bases lying between them. The CDR3 is 13 amino acids. The sample was also reused in another study, on T cells in Graves' hyperthyroidism and ophthalmopathy.

J is TRBJ1-2 and V is TRBV2; D unclear. The specimen comprised peripheral blood mononuclear cells (PBMCs), sampled at new diagnosis, from a patient treated with antithyroid drugs. The sequence came from a man between 18 and 35 years old with Graves disease. CDR3 region: CASSVNRGYGYTF. As DNA, the CDR3 is TGTGCCAGCAGTGTTAACCGAGGGTATGGCTACACCTTC. Together with reference TRBV2 and TRBJ1-2, the CDR3 gives the full variable domain: EPEVTQTPSHQVTQMGQEVILRCVPISNHLYFYWYRQILGQKVEFLVSFYNNEISEKSEIFDDQFSVERPDGSNFTLKIRSTKLEDSAMYFCASSVNRGYGYTFGSGTRLTVV.